Each of the 25 T cell receptor beta chains below was sequenced from the same sample in a study of control samples from healthy donors and cancer patients. Profiling relied on immunoSEQ multiplex PCR, and the TCRdb table lists in-frame clones only, not all of them. The sample records 90,000 to 110,000 clones, 83% being singletons. Sample: blood. These receptors were collected from a woman in her fifties or sixties in good health.

A remark on this clone: Germline and junction disagree at one end, which may indicate a read error. V gene TRBV29-1 combines with J gene TRBJ1-1; D ambiguous. The germline CDR1 and CDR2 sequences are SQVTM and ANQGSEA. The CDR3 runs to 11 residues. The CDR3, as DNA: TGCAGCGTGGAAGGGCCCGCTGAAGCTTTCTTT. Its protein is CSVEGPAEAFF.

CDR3 loop: CASSSVVADRVVIYGYTF. DNA for the CDR3: TGTGCCAGCAGCTCCGTCGTAGCGGACAGGGTGGTGATCTATGGCTACACCTTC. V gene TRBV5-5 combines with J gene TRBJ1-2; 8 nucleotides line up with TRBD1. The V gene's germline CDR1 is SGHKS and CDR2 YYEKEE (reference sequence). The CDR3 has 18 amino acids. The trim removed 3 bases at V and 4 bases at J, leaving 17 bases unmatched.

The chain carries TRBV7-2 and TRBJ1-1, with D perhaps TRBD1 (6 bases). Per germline, CDR1 SGHTA and CDR2 FQGNSA. This CDR3 has 14 amino acids. The V and J ends lost 5 bases and 5 bases respectively, with 15 bases between them. The CDR3 DNA follows: TGTGCCAGCAGCCCACAGGGAAGGCGGACTGAAGCTTTCTTT. Protein sequence: CASSPQGRRTEAFF.

The chain uses TRBV18 and TRBJ2-5; 9 bases agree with TRBD1. This CDR3 has 15 residues. Germline trimming cut 5 bases from V and 4 bases from J; bases unmatched to any gene: 8. The germline V gene encodes CDR1 KGHSH and CDR2 LQKENI. The CDR3 DNA is TGTGCCAGCTCAGAGGCGGGACAGGGTTCAGAGACCCAGTACTTC. Translation gives CASSEAGQGSETQYF.

The genes are TRBV2 and TRBJ1-1; no definite D call. The CDR3 sequence is 11 residues long. Germline lookup yields CDR1 SNHLY and CDR2 FYNNEI. V gave up 6 bases and J gave up 4 bases, with 6 bases separating them. The CDR3 sequence: CASSRGTEAFF. DNA for the CDR3: TGTGCCAGCAGCCGGGGCACTGAAGCTTTCTTT. Variable domain in full (rest from reference TRBV2 and TRBJ1-1): EPEVTQTPSHQVTQMGQEVILRCVPISNHLYFYWYRQILGQKVEFLVSFYNNEISEKSEIFDDQFSVERPDGSNFTLKIRSTKLEDSAMYFCASSRGTEAFFGQGTRLTVV.

This chain joins TRBV11-3 and TRBJ2-1; TRBD2 is a possible D gene (6 bases). CDR1 is SGHNT and CDR2 is YENEEA in the germline V gene. With 0 bases removed from V and 5 bases from J, the gap between germline ends came to 14 bases. CDR3 length: 16 residues. The CDR3 loop is CASSLDWRVGHNEQFF. CDR3 coding DNA: TGTGCCAGCAGCTTAGATTGGAGGGTCGGTCACAATGAGCAGTTCTTC.

The V gene is TRBV5-4, the J gene TRBJ1-2; 7 nucleotides agree with TRBD1. Losses at the gene ends were 2 bases for V and 5 bases for J; bases not matched to a gene: 12. Per germline, CDR1 SGHNT and CDR2 YYREEE (reference sequence). This CDR3 is built from 16 residues. The CDR3 nucleotides read TGTGCCAGCAGCTTAAATGCGGGACAGACCTCATATGGCTACACCTTC. Translated: CASSLNAGQTSYGYTF.

This clone turned up a few times. The chain recombines TRBV19 with TRBJ1-2, with D possibly matching TRBD1 (5 bases). The CDR3 totals 14 residues. Per the germline V gene, CDR1 is LNHDA and CDR2 is SQIVND (reference sequence). The V end was cut by 5 bases, the J end by 1 base, with 11 bases between. Here the CDR3 reads CASSSPGLNYGYTF. The CDR3 nucleotides are TGTGCCAGTAGTTCGCCGGGGCTTAACTATGGCTACACCTTC.

V gene TRBV30 combines with J gene TRBJ2-5; D possibly corresponds to TRBD2 (6 bases). V was pared by 2 bases and J by 6 bases, with 13 bases between. This CDR3 is 13 amino acids long. From germline, CDR1 is GTSNPN and CDR2 SVGIG (reference sequence). CDR3 sequence reads: CAWSPGTLKTQYF. In DNA, the CDR3 is TGTGCCTGGAGTCCCGGGACTTTAAAGACCCAGTACTTC. Full variable domain (outside the CDR3, taken from reference TRBV30 and TRBJ2-5): SQTIHQWPATLVQPVGSPLSLECTVEGTSNPNLYWYRQAAGRGLQLLFYSVGIGQISSEVPQNLSASRPQDRQFILSSKKLLLSDSGFYLCAWSPGTLKTQYFGPGTRLLVL.

DNA for the CDR3: TGTGCCAGCAGCTTAGGGGACTGGGCCGATTACTATGGCTACACCTTC. Its translation: CASSLGDWADYYGYTF. The chain uses TRBV7-9 and TRBJ1-2, with a tentative D call TRBD1 (5 bases). V was pared by 1 base and J by 3 bases, with 15 bases between. Germline loops: CDR1 SEHNR, CDR2 FQNEAQ (reference sequence). The CDR3 contains 16 residues.

Points on this clone: The same CDR3 is also encoded by other DNA sequences in this sample. This chain joins TRBV10-3 and TRBJ1-6; 9 bases are shared with TRBD1. Germline trimming cut 2 bases from V and 10 bases from J; bases unmatched to any gene: 3. Germline assignment: CDR1 ENHRY and CDR2 SYGVKD. CDR3 length: 14 residues. CDR3 loop: CAISEGQGNSPLHF. The CDR3 region has the DNA TGTGCCATCAGTGAGGGACAGGGGAACTCACCCCTCCACTTT.

With regard to this clone: The same CDR3 arises from other DNA sequences in this sample as well. V and J are TRBV11-2 and TRBJ1-1; D is undetermined. This CDR3 has 13 amino acids. Per the germline V gene, CDR1 is SGHAT and CDR2 is FQNNGV. The V end was cut by 7 bases, the J end by 1 base, with 10 bases between. The CDR3 loop reads CASMRTANTEAFF. The CDR3 nucleotides are TGTGCCAGCATGCGGACCGCGAACACTGAAGCTTTCTTT.

The gene calls are TRBV5-1 and TRBJ2-1; 7 bases align to TRBD1. The CDR3 is 15 residues long. After removal of 0 bases from V and 3 bases from J, the junction contained 3 bases not matched to a gene. Germline V gene lookup returns CDR1 SGHRS and CDR2 YFSETQ. CDR3 amino acids: CASSLGRGNYNEQFF. The CDR3 DNA is TGCGCCAGCAGCTTGGGCAGGGGGAACTACAATGAGCAGTTCTTC.

In DNA form, the CDR3 reads TGCGCCAGCAGCTTGGAACAGGGGAGGTCTGATACGCAGTATTTT. Encoded protein: CASSLEQGRSDTQYF. The chain combines TRBV5-1 with TRBJ2-3; possible D gene TRBD1, 7 bases. Germline V CDR1 and CDR2: SGHRS, YFSETQ. The CDR3 is made up of 15 amino acids. Trimming shortened V by 0 bases and J by 6 bases, and 14 bases separated the two germline ends.

In its sample, this clone was seen once. The V call is TRBV5-6, the J call TRBJ2-3; 9 positions match TRBD1. Germline assignment: CDR1 SGHDT and CDR2 YYEEEE. J was trimmed by 3 bases and V by 3 bases; bases with no gene match: 5. The CDR3 is made up of 15 amino acids. This CDR3 reads CASSYGTGKTDTQYF. For the CDR3, the DNA is TGTGCCAGCAGCTATGGGACAGGGAAGACAGATACGCAGTATTTT.

V gene TRBV15 combines with J gene TRBJ2-7; 7 nucleotides match TRBD1. This CDR3 contains 14 residues. V lost 5 bases to trimming and J lost 3 bases; unmatched junction nucleotides: 7. The germline V gene encodes CDR1 LNHNV and CDR2 YYDKDF (reference sequence). The CDR3 nucleotides read TGTGCCACCAGCCGGGACAGTAGTAACTACGAGCAGTACTTC. As protein: CATSRDSSNYEQYF.

V is TRBV21-1 and J is TRBJ2-7; TRBD1, as called in the table, went unchecked against the DNA. TRBV21-1 counts as a pseudogene. This CDR3 is built from 16 residues. The CDR3: CASSKGKAGQAYEQYF. CDR3 DNA: TGTGCCAGCAGCAAAGGAAAGGCGGGACAGGCCTACGAGCAGTACTTC.

A single count supports this clone. V is TRBV7-9 and J is TRBJ1-1; possible D gene TRBD1, 5 bases. Per the germline V gene, CDR1 is SEHNR and CDR2 is FQNEAQ (reference sequence). The CDR3 length is 14 residues. Trimming removed 5 bases at V and 0 bases at J, with 10 bases between. The CDR3 DNA sequence: TGTGCCAGCAGCCCTGACAGACTGAACACTGAAGCTTTCTTT. This gives the protein CASSPDRLNTEAFF. Based on the CDR3 plus reference TRBV7-9 and TRBJ1-1, the full variable domain is DTGVSQNPRHKITKRGQNVTFRCDPISEHNRLYWYRQTLGQGPEFLTYFQNEAQLEKSRLLSDRFSAERPKGSFSTLEIQRTEQGDSAMYLCASSPDRLNTEAFFGQGTRLTVV.

V is TRBV11-3 and J is TRBJ1-2; no clear D gene. CDR1 SGHNT and CDR2 YENEEA come from the germline V gene. Trimming took 5 bases from V and 8 from J, leaving 18 bases between them. The CDR3 totals 14 residues. Written as DNA, the CDR3 is TGTGCCAGCAGCCCCTCGCGGGTGGGTAGCGGCTACACCTTC. Its translation: CASSPSRVGSGYTF.

V gene TRBV23-1 combines with J gene TRBJ2-1; TRBD1 is a possible D gene (6 bases). TRBV23-1 is identified as an open reading frame with a role that is uncertain. The V end lost 4 bases, the J end lost 6 bases, and 22 bases lay between the germline ends. The CDR3 runs 17 residues. The CDR3 region has the DNA TGCGCCAGCAGTCCTACCGAGGGACAAGGGAAATTCAATGAGCAGTTCTTC. This gives the protein CASSPTEGQGKFNEQFF.

To note about this clone: The sample contains more than one DNA sequence encoding this CDR3. The chain employs TRBV18 and TRBJ1-4; D not certain. Trimming took 3 bases from V and 0 from J, leaving 2 bases between them. CDR3 length: 13 residues. Germline loops: CDR1 KGHSH, CDR2 LQKENI. CDR3 bases: TGTGCCAGCTCACCTGCAACTAATGAAAAACTGTTTTTT. Encoded protein: CASSPATNEKLFF.

The V gene is TRBV7-6, the J gene TRBJ2-3; D call uncertain. The V and J ends lost 4 bases and 3 bases respectively, with 8 bases between them. CDR3 size: 13 residues. Germline V CDR1 and CDR2: SGHVS, FNYEAQ. In nucleotides, the CDR3 is TGTGCCAGCAGCTCCCAAGGGACAGATACGCAGTATTTT. Translated: CASSSQGTDTQYF.

This chain uses TRBV19 with TRBJ2-3; 9 bases line up with TRBD1. The junction had 13 bases not matched to a gene; V was cut back by 6 bases and J by 3 bases. The CDR3 covers 17 residues. Germline V gives CDR1 LNHDA, CDR2 SQIVND (reference sequence). The CDR3 loop is CASSSTGTGSSTDTQYF. In DNA, the CDR3 is TGTGCCAGTAGCTCGACCGGGACAGGGAGTTCTACAGATACGCAGTATTTT.

Many counts were recorded for this clone. V and J are TRBV19 and TRBJ1-2, with D maybe TRBD1 (6 bases). The CDR3 is 16 amino acids. Germline CDR1 and CDR2: LNHDA and SQIVND (reference sequence). V lost 4 bases to trimming and J lost 4 bases, with 19 bases between them. CDR3 sequence: CASSTSDRQTTYGYTF. The CDR3 DNA reads as TGTGCCAGTAGTACCTCGGACAGACAAACGACCTATGGCTACACCTTC.

The rearrangement joins TRBV4-2 to TRBJ2-1, with 12 nucleotides matching TRBD1. Germline CDR1 and CDR2: LGHNA and YNFKEQ. The CDR3 consists of 16 residues. V was pared by 5 bases and J by 9 bases, with 11 bases of the junction left unmatched. The CDR3 sequence: CASSGYGTGGLGEQFF. The CDR3 DNA reads TGTGCCAGCAGCGGATACGGGACAGGGGGCCTGGGTGAGCAGTTCTTC.